Following are 21 T cell receptor beta chains from one sample sequenced in a study of T cell repertoires in cytomegalovirus infection. TCRdb processed the reads anew with MiXCR; each CDR3 protein has one entry. The table has about 570,000 distinct CDR3 sequences, over 35% seen once. No antigens are known for them. The starting material was cultured PBMCs, obtained from culture after CMV antigen stimulation. Receptor source: a human donor in good health (CMV status not recorded). Some clones in this sample may be carry-over from other donors' samples.

V and J are TRBV6-1 and TRBJ1-5, with D perhaps matching TRBD1 (5 bases). The germline V gene has CDR1 MNHNS and CDR2 SASEGT. The CDR3 extends over 16 amino acids. Trimming removed 7 bases at V and 4 bases at J, with 20 bases between. CDR3 amino acids: CASTQRRGGGNQPQHF. The CDR3 coding sequence is TGTGCCAGCACCCAGCGTCGTGGGGGAGGGAATCAGCCCCAGCATTTT.

The chain recombines TRBV4-1 with TRBJ1-1; 9 nucleotides agree with TRBD1. The V gene's germline CDR1 is MGHRA and CDR2 YSYEKL. The CDR3 spans 16 residues. V was clipped by 0 bases and J by 5 bases; unmatched bases: 7. The CDR3 protein is CASSQENRGRITEAFF. DNA of the CDR3: TGCGCCAGCAGCCAAGAGAACAGGGGGCGCATAACTGAAGCTTTCTTT.

V gene TRBV20-1 combines with J gene TRBJ2-7, with TRBD2 matching 12 bases. The CDR3 has 15 amino acids. The germline V gene has CDR1 DFQATT and CDR2 SNEGSKA (reference sequence). V was pared by 0 bases and J by 2 bases, with 2 bases of the junction left unmatched. The chain's CDR3 is CSAREPSGGAYEQYF. In nucleotides, the CDR3 is TGCAGTGCTAGAGAACCTAGCGGGGGGGCCTACGAGCAGTACTTC.

There are a few counts of this clonotype. V and J are TRBV5-1 and TRBJ2-2, with D possibly TRBD2 on 5 matching bases. Germline V gives CDR1 SGHRS, CDR2 YFSETQ. Between the trimmed V and J ends, which lost 1 base and 4 bases, there was a span of 11 bases. This CDR3 region has 15 residues. The CDR3 bases are TGCGCCAGCAGCTTGACGAGGGTCAGCACCGGGGAGCTGTTTTTT. As protein: CASSLTRVSTGELFF.

This clonotype was counted once. A read error may account for a junction end that differs from germline. This chain joins TRBV7-6 and TRBJ2-6; D may be TRBD1 (6 bases). Germline V CDR1 and CDR2: SGHVS, FNYEAQ. This CDR3 spans 15 amino acids. Written as DNA, the CDR3 is TGTGCCAGCCGCAGGGGCGGAACTGGGGCCACCGTCCTGACTTTC. Protein sequence: CASRRGGTGATVLTF.

CDR3 in DNA: TGTGCCAGCAGCACGACAGGTCCCGGAAACACCATATATTTT. This encodes CASSTTGPGNTIYF. The rearrangement uses TRBV7-9 and TRBJ1-3; perhaps TRBD1 as D (6 bases). V was trimmed by 5 bases and J by 4 bases, leaving 12 bases between them. CDR3 size: 14 residues. Germline V lookup: CDR1 SEHNR, CDR2 FQNEAQ (reference sequence).

This clonotype was counted a few times. The J gene is TRBJ1-2, the V gene TRBV5-1, with 10 bases lining up with TRBD1. The CDR3 spans 15 residues. The germline gives CDR1 SGHRS, CDR2 YFSETQ. The junction had 4 bases not matched to a gene; V was cut back by 2 bases and J by 3 bases. The CDR3 spells CASSLFGQGDYGYTF. The CDR3 nucleotides read TGCGCCAGCAGCTTATTCGGACAGGGGGACTATGGCTACACCTTC.

The chain is built from TRBV6-6 and TRBJ1-1; D call uncertain. V was trimmed by 5 bases and J by 3 bases, leaving 10 bases between them. The CDR3 covers 13 residues. Per germline, CDR1 MNHNY and CDR2 SVGAGI (reference sequence). The CDR3 sequence: CASSPIRYTEAFF. The CDR3 region has the DNA TGTGCCAGCAGTCCGATCCGGTACACTGAAGCTTTCTTT.

The chain joins TRBV2 to TRBJ2-3, with 8 bases matching TRBD2. The CDR3 extends over 16 amino acids. The junction had 12 bases not matched to a gene; V was cut back by 6 bases and J by 4 bases. The germline gives CDR1 SNHLY, CDR2 FYNNEI. The CDR3 nucleotides are TGTGCCAGCAGCCTCCAACCGGGACTAGATCCAGATACGCAGTATTTT. The encoded protein is CASSLQPGLDPDTQYF.

The V gene is TRBV27, the J gene TRBJ1-6, with TRBD1 identical over 8 bases. CDR1 and CDR2 from the germline V gene are MNHEY and SMNVEV (reference sequence). The CDR3 is made up of 15 amino acids. After removal of 6 bases from V and 8 bases from J, the junction contained 9 bases not matched to a gene. CDR3 amino acids: CASRAQGALDSPLHF. The CDR3 bases are TGTGCCAGCAGGGCGCAGGGGGCGCTGGATTCACCCCTCCACTTT.

This rearrangement joins TRBV6-2 or TRBV6-3 to TRBJ1-5; D not resolved. Germline CDR1 and CDR2: MNHEY and SVGEGT. Trimming cost V 0 bases and J 4 bases, with 7 bases left between them. The CDR3 runs to 14 residues. CDR3 sequence (DNA): TGTGCCAGCAGTTACTCGTGGGCGAATCAGCCCCAGCATTTT. Translating it yields CASSYSWANQPQHF.

Only a few counts were recorded for this clonotype. The chain carries TRBV7-9 and TRBJ1-4; the match to TRBD1 covers 8 bases. Losses at the gene ends were 2 bases for V and 6 bases for J; bases not matched to a gene: 2. This CDR3 is 14 amino acids long. Germline V CDR1 and CDR2: SEHNR, FQNEAQ (reference sequence). The CDR3 protein is CASSLQGAHEKLFF. CDR3 coding DNA: TGTGCCAGCAGCTTACAGGGGGCTCATGAAAAACTGTTTTTT.

The gene calls are TRBV5-4 and TRBJ2-1; D possibly uses TRBD1 or TRBD2 (7 bases each). Germline V gene sequence: CDR1 SGHNT, CDR2 YYREEE (reference sequence). V lost 4 bases to trimming and J lost 12 bases, with 17 bases between them. CDR3 length: 13 residues. CDR3 sequence (DNA): TGTGCCAGCAGCCCCAGGGGGGGTTCGTCGCAGTTCTTC. This codes for CASSPRGGSSQFF. Drawing the rest from reference TRBV5-4 and TRBJ2-1, the complete variable domain is ETGVTQSPTHLIKTRGQQVTLRCSSQSGHNTVSWYQQALGQGPQFIFQYYREEENGRGNFPPRFSGLQFPNYSSELNVNALELDDSALYLCASSPRGGSSQFFGPGTRLTVL.

This clonotype was found a few times. This sequence joins TRBV7-8 and TRBJ1-5; D not resolved. This CDR3 has 15 amino acids. CDR1 and CDR2 (germline): SGHVS, FQNEAQ. V lost 0 bases, J lost 7 bases, and 13 bases lay in between. Written as DNA, the CDR3 is TGTGCCAGCAGCTTAGCGGTGACCCAAATCCAGCCCCAGCATTTT. Encoded protein: CASSLAVTQIQPQHF.

This clonotype was seen once. V is TRBV11-2 and J is TRBJ1-6; D unresolved. The CDR3 totals 14 residues. Germline CDR1 SGHAT, CDR2 FQNNGV. The V end was cut by 5 bases, the J end by 7 bases, with 12 bases between. CDR3 in amino acids: CASSIGRSNSPLHF. Here the CDR3 DNA reads TGTGCCAGCAGCATAGGACGGTCAAATTCACCCCTCCACTTT. The whole variable domain, remainder taken from reference TRBV11-2 and TRBJ1-6, is EAGVAQSPRYKIIEKRQSVAFWCNPISGHATLYWYQQILGQGPKLLIQFQNNGVVDDSQLPKDRFSAERLKGVDSTLKIQPAKLEDSAVYLCASSIGRSNSPLHFGNGTRLTVT.

This clonotype was seen many times. J is TRBJ1-4 and V is TRBV11-1, with D perhaps matching TRBD1 (6 bases). With 5 bases removed from V and 1 base from J, the gap between germline ends came to 11 bases. Germline loops: CDR1 SGHAT, CDR2 FQDESV (reference sequence). The CDR3 has 15 residues. The CDR3 sequence: CASSPPGQTNEKLFF. CDR3 sequence (DNA): TGTGCCAGCAGCCCTCCGGGACAAACTAATGAAAAACTGTTTTTT.

Here the CDR3 reads CASSESARDTEAFF. CDR3 in DNA: TGTGCCAGCAGTGAATCTGCCAGGGACACTGAAGCTTTCTTT. The chain combines TRBV2 with TRBJ1-1; D might be TRBD1 (5 bases). V lost 2 bases and J 3 bases, leaving 10 bases between the germline ends. Germline assignment: CDR1 SNHLY and CDR2 FYNNEI. The CDR3 loop spans 14 amino acids.

J is TRBJ2-2 and V is TRBV29-1, with D perhaps TRBD2 (6 bases). With 1 base removed from V and 5 bases from J, the gap between germline ends came to 14 bases. This CDR3 comprises 15 residues. Germline values: CDR1 SQVTM, CDR2 ANQGSEA. The DNA of the CDR3 is TGCAGCGTTGAAGTTCTGGGGGGTCGTACCGGGGAGCTGTTTTTT. Translated, it gives CSVEVLGGRTGELFF.

This clonotype was found a few times. The rearrangement uses TRBV14 and TRBJ2-2; D call uncertain. In germline, CDR1 is SGHDN, CDR2 FVKESK. The CDR3 contains 13 residues. Trimming pared 4 bases from V and 7 bases from J, leaving 10 bases between. DNA of the CDR3: TGTGCCAGCAGCCCCTTACAACGCGGGGAGCTGTTTTTT. Protein: CASSPLQRGELFF.

The chain carries TRBV10-3 and TRBJ1-6; perhaps TRBD1 as D (6 bases). This CDR3 contains 13 residues. V lost 6 bases, J lost 6 bases, and 9 bases lay in between. Germline V CDR1 and CDR2: ENHRY, SYGVKD. The CDR3 reads CAIRKGGNSPLHF. The CDR3 DNA reads TGTGCCATCAGAAAGGGGGGTAATTCACCCCTCCACTTT.

The table lists this clonotype with a few counts. The CDR3 here is CASRTAPGNTIYF. DNA for the CDR3: TGTGCCAGCAGGACAGCTCCTGGAAACACCATATATTTT. The rearrangement uses TRBV6-1 and TRBJ1-3, with D possibly matching TRBD1 (5 bases). Germline assignment: CDR1 MNHNS and CDR2 SASEGT. V gave up 6 bases and J gave up 2 bases, with 8 bases separating them. The CDR3 extends over 13 amino acids.